The 7 T cell receptor beta chains presented below share a single source sample, sequenced in a study of T cells in Graves' hyperthyroidism and ophthalmopathy. Amplified regions were TCR beta CDR3 sequences from RNA transcripts. The HTBI primer set was used in a first-round RT-PCR of the TCR CDR3. TCRdb re-analysed the multiplex PCR reads in MiXCR, keeping a single row per CDR3 protein. The profile shows some 370,000 distinct CDR3 sequences, roughly 17% of them singletons. The source material was blood. The receptors derive from a woman under 40 with Graves' hyperthyroidism that later progressed to Graves' ophthalmopathy.

This clonotype was found a few times. The chain recombines TRBV19 with TRBJ2-1; 9 bases fit TRBD2. The junction had 4 bases not matched to a gene; V was cut back by 1 base and J by 3 bases. Germline V gene lookup returns CDR1 LNHDA and CDR2 SQIVND (reference sequence). The CDR3 is 16 amino acids. The CDR3 DNA follows: TGTGCCAGTAGTATAGGACTAGCGGAGGTCTACAATGAGCAGTTCTTC. It encodes CASSIGLAEVYNEQFF. Variable domain in full (rest from reference TRBV19 and TRBJ2-1): DGGITQSPKYLFRKEGQNVTLSCEQNLNHDAMYWYRQDPGQGLRLIYYSQIVNDFQKGDIAEGYSVSREKKESFPLTVTSAQKNPTAFYLCASSIGLAEVYNEQFFGPGTRLTVL.

This clonotype was counted a few times. This rearrangement joins TRBV7-2 to TRBJ1-1; D unclear. In germline, CDR1 is SGHTA, CDR2 FQGNSA. Trimming left V 0 bases short and J 7 bases short, with 6 bases between. The CDR3 runs to 12 residues. Here the CDR3 reads CASSLAGYEAFF. CDR3 nucleotide sequence: TGTGCCAGCAGCTTAGCAGGCTATGAAGCTTTCTTT.

This clonotype turned up a few times. The germline gene is not matched at one end of the junction; a read error may be the cause. This sequence joins TRBV6-4 and TRBJ2-7; D call uncertain. CDR3 length: 11 residues. CDR1 is MRHNA, CDR2 SNTAGT, per germline. CDR3 region: CASSILYGQYF. The CDR3 nucleotides read TGTGCCAGCAGTATACTTTACGGGCAGTACTTC.

This clonotype was observed at least ten times. This chain connects TRBV29-1 to TRBJ2-1; D is uncertain. V was shortened by 7 bases and J by 0 bases, with 16 bases between the two germline ends. This CDR3 contains 15 residues. Germline lookup yields CDR1 SQVTM and CDR2 ANQGSEA. In nucleotides, the CDR3 is TGCAGCGCCCAAAGTCAGGAGAGCTCCTACAATGAGCAGTTCTTC. Translation gives CSAQSQESSYNEQFF.

The rearrangement uses TRBV5-1 and TRBJ2-2; 10 bases align to TRBD2. Per the germline V gene, CDR1 is SGHRS and CDR2 is YFSETQ. The trim removed 3 bases at V and 1 base at J, leaving 6 bases unmatched. The CDR3 loop spans 17 amino acids. The CDR3 DNA sequence: TGCGCCAGCAGCTCGCTGATAGCGGGAGGGAACACCGGGGAGCTGTTTTTT. Its protein product is CASSSLIAGGNTGELFF.

This clonotype was observed a handful of times. The chain is built from TRBV20-1 and TRBJ2-2, with 14 bases identical to TRBD2. Germline assignment: CDR1 DFQATT and CDR2 SNEGSKA (reference sequence). V dropped 0 bases and J dropped 2; count of bases not matched to a gene: 2. The CDR3 has 17 amino acids. The CDR3, as DNA: TGCAGTGCTAGAGATGGGACTAGCGGGGGTAACACCGGGGAGCTGTTTTTT. Translation: CSARDGTSGGNTGELFF.

This clonotype was seen repeatedly, ten times or more. The chain recombines TRBV30 with TRBJ2-5; 8 nucleotides line up with TRBD2. The CDR3 length is 14 residues. Germline V gene lookup returns CDR1 GTSNPN and CDR2 SVGIG (reference sequence). The junction had 7 bases not matched to a gene; V was cut back by 0 bases and J by 7 bases. The CDR3 bases are TGTGCCTGGAGTGTCCGGGGGGGAGATGGGACCCAGTACTTC. It specifies CAWSVRGGDGTQYF.